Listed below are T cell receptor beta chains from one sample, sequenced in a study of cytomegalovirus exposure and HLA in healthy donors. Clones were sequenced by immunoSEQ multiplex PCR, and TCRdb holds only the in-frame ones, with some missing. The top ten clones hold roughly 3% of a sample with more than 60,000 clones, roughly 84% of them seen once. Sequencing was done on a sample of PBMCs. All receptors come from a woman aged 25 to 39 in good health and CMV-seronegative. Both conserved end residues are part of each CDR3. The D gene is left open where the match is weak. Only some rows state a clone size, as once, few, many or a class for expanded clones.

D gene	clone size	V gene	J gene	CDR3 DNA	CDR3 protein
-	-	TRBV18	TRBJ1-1	TGTGCCAGCTCACCGGTAGACACTGAAGCTTTCTTT	CASSPVDTEAFF
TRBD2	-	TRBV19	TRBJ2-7	TGTGCCAGTAGTGCGGGGGGGTTCGACGAGCAGTACTTC	CASSAGGFDEQYF
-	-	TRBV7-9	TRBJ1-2	TGTGCCAGCAGCACCGGACAACCCGGCTACACCTTC	CASSTGQPGYTF
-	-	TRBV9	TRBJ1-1	TGTGCCAGCAGCCCTAAGGGACACTTAAACACTGAAGCTTTCTTT	CASSPKGHLNTEAFF
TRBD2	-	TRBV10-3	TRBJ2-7	TGTGCCATCAGTTCTAGCGGGGGAAGCTACGAGCAGTACTTC	CAISSSGGSYEQYF
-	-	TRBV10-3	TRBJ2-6	TGTGCCATCAGTGAGTTACAGGACTCTGGGGCCAACGTCCTGACTTTC	CAISELQDSGANVLTF
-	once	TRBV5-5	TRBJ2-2	TGTGCCAGCAGCACAGGACAGCCCACCGGGGAGCTGTTTTTT	CASSTGQPTGELFF
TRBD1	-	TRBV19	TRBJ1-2	TGTGCCAGTACCTACACCAGGGGGCTGAACTATGGCTACACCTTC	CASTYTRGLNYGYTF
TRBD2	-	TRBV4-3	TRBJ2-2	TGCGCCAGCAAAATACGACTAGCGGGACCGGGGGAGCTGTTTTTT	CASKIRLAGPGELFF
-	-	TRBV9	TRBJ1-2	TGTGCCAGCAGCGTAGGGCCAGGGAAGTTCTATGGCTACACCTTC	CASSVGPGKFYGYTF
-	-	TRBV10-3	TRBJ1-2	TGTGCCATCAGTGAGGGAGTTGAAGGCTACACCTTC	CAISEGVEGYTF
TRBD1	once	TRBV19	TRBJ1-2	TGTGCCAGTAGTATAACAGGGGATGGCTACACCTTC	CASSITGDGYTF